The T cell receptor beta chain described here comes from a study of T cell repertoires in cytomegalovirus infection. Study-wide background: Alongside well-studied HLA-B-restricted CMV epitopes, recently identified HLA-C-restricted CMV epitopes were also used. Signatures in public TCR beta sequences pointed to both CMV infection and matching HLA type. Findings and caveats of the study: Carriers of CMV plus the relevant HLA were identified by cumulative public TCR beta family frequency. The study found HLA-C-restricted CMV-specific TCR beta clonotypes dominating the ex vivo response.

Remarks on this clonotype: Antigen specificity is unknown.

The CDR3 spans 16 residues. Germline CDR1 is SGHNT and CDR2 is YYREEE (reference sequence). V gave up 1 base and J gave up 14 bases, with 22 bases separating them. TCRdb ran MiXCR on the reads and lists one entry per CDR3 protein. This table holds 650,000 to 900,000 distinct CDR3 sequences, 30% to 35% found once. This chain connects TRBV5-4 to TRBJ1-6; D is ambiguous. The sequence was collected from a human donor in good health (CMV status not recorded). Some clones in this sample may be carry-over from other donors' samples. The source was cultured CD8+ T cells from PBMCs, collected from culture after CMV antigen stimulation. The CDR3 region has the DNA TGTGCCAGCAGCTTGTTCGGCACGAATATAGCCCAGACCCTCCACTTT. It specifies CASSLFGTNIAQTLHF.